Below are 31 T cell receptor beta chains sequenced from a single sample in a study of T-cell reconstitution after alpha-beta-depleted transplantation in children. This sample's TCRbeta library carried unique molecular identifier barcodes. TCRdb passed the PCR reads through MiXCR, listing each CDR3 protein once. Among 400,000 to 500,000 distinct CDR3 sequences listed, approximately 10% were seen once. The sample consisted of PBMCs from the stem cell graft donor, taken from the stem cell graft. All receptors derive from a human donor who donated a stem cell graft to a child with acute myeloid leukemia.

The CDR3 bases are TGTGCCAGCAGCCGACATGCGGGTCTAAGCACAGATACGCAGTATTTT. Its translation: CASSRHAGLSTDTQYF. V is TRBV7-9 and J is TRBJ2-3; possibly TRBD2 for D (5 bases). The V and J ends lost 5 bases and 0 bases respectively, with 15 bases between them. The germline gives CDR1 SEHNR, CDR2 FQNEAQ (reference sequence). This CDR3 has 16 amino acids. Full variable domain (remainder filled in from reference TRBV7-9 and TRBJ2-3): DTGVSQNPRHKITKRGQNVTFRCDPISEHNRLYWYRQTLGQGPEFLTYFQNEAQLEKSRLLSDRFSAERPKGSFSTLEIQRTEQGDSAMYLCASSRHAGLSTDTQYFGPGTRLTVL.

The chain uses TRBV7-2 and TRBJ2-3; tentatively, D is TRBD1 (5 bases). The germline V gene has CDR1 SGHTA and CDR2 FQGNSA. Trimming shortened V by 5 bases and J by 1 base, and 19 bases separated the two germline ends. The CDR3 sequence is 17 residues long. The CDR3 loop reads CASSVEGRARGTDTQYF. The DNA of the CDR3 is TGTGCCAGCAGCGTCGAAGGTCGGGCCAGGGGCACAGATACGCAGTATTTT.

CDR3 bases: TGCGCCAGCAGCTGGACAGGGGGAAGGAATGAGCAGTTCTTC. Translated: CASSWTGGRNEQFF. This chain joins TRBV10-1 and TRBJ2-1, with 10 positions matching TRBD1. From germline, CDR1 is WNHNN and CDR2 SYGVQD (reference sequence). The CDR3 has 14 amino acids. With 6 bases clipped from V and 7 bases from J, the junction kept 6 bases outside the gene matches.

The chain employs TRBV20-1 and TRBJ1-1, with 7 bases lining up with TRBD1. This CDR3 is built from 13 residues. Germline CDR1 is DFQATT and CDR2 is SNEGSKA (reference sequence). V dropped 3 bases and J dropped 0; count of bases not matched to a gene: 1. The CDR3 DNA follows: TGCAGTGCTAGCGGGACAGTGAACACTGAAGCTTTCTTT. Amino acids: CSASGTVNTEAFF.

This rearrangement joins TRBV9 to TRBJ2-1, with TRBD1 matching over 8 bases. CDR1 and CDR2 (germline): SGDLS, YYNGEE. The trim removed 0 bases at V and 4 bases at J, leaving 9 bases unmatched. This CDR3 has 17 amino acids. The DNA of the CDR3 is TGTGCCAGCAGCGTAGTCAGGGGGCTTGGGGGTTACAATGAGCAGTTCTTC. It translates to CASSVVRGLGGYNEQFF.

The J gene is TRBJ2-7, the V gene TRBV20-1; D not resolved. V was shortened by 3 bases and J by 7 bases, with 16 bases between the two germline ends. Germline CDR1 is DFQATT and CDR2 is SNEGSKA (reference sequence). The CDR3 consists of 13 residues. In DNA form, the CDR3 reads TGCAGTGCTAGTAACCGAAACCTTAAGGAGCAGTACGTC. Its translation: CSASNRNLKEQYV.

The chain uses TRBV14 and TRBJ1-2, with D hard to call. CDR1 is SGHDN, CDR2 FVKESK, per germline. V shed 1 base and J shed 2 bases, with 5 bases lying between them. CDR3 length: 13 amino acids. The CDR3 bases are TGTGCCAGCAGCCAAGGCGGGAACTATGGCTACACCTTC. Its protein product is CASSQGGNYGYTF.

This chain uses TRBV20-1 with TRBJ1-3; 8 nucleotides align to TRBD1. The length of the CDR3 is 17 residues. The J segment lost 0 bases and the V segment lost 1 base, leaving 8 bases of the junction unmatched. Germline CDR1 DFQATT, CDR2 SNEGSKA (reference sequence). The CDR3 loop reads CSARVRDRWFSGNTIYF. The CDR3 DNA follows: TGCAGTGCTAGAGTTAGGGACAGGTGGTTCTCTGGAAACACCATATATTTT.

Comment on this clonotype: The junction does not match germline at one end; this may be a read error. CDR3 sequence reads: CARSPGLGWEQYF. As DNA, the CDR3 is TGTGCCAGGAGCCCGGGGCTCGGCTGGGAGCAGTACTTC. This chain links TRBV4-2 with TRBJ2-7; the D call may be TRBD1 or TRBD2 (5 bases each). The germline V gene encodes CDR1 LGHNA and CDR2 YNFKEQ. This CDR3 spans 13 amino acids.

V and J are TRBV7-9 and TRBJ2-1; TRBD2 agrees at 14 bases. V gave up 4 bases and J gave up 8 bases; unmatched junction bases: 10. Germline loops: CDR1 SEHNR, CDR2 FQNEAQ (reference sequence). The CDR3 loop spans 17 amino acids. CDR3 DNA sequence: TGTGCCAGCAGCTCGATGACGGGACTAGCGGGAGTGTATGAGCAGTTCTTC. Translated: CASSSMTGLAGVYEQFF.

The chain combines TRBV24-1 with TRBJ2-1, with D unclear. Germline loops: CDR1 KGHDR, CDR2 SFDVKD. The CDR3 has 12 amino acids. V was shortened by 4 bases and J by 5 bases, with 5 bases between the two germline ends. The CDR3 coding sequence is TGTGCCACCAGTGAAGGCCACAATGAGCAGTTCTTC. Encoded protein: CATSEGHNEQFF.

This clonotype showed up many times. The chain couples TRBV20-1 to TRBJ2-1, with 10 positions matching TRBD2. V gave up 7 bases and J gave up 6 bases; unmatched junction bases: 12. The germline gives CDR1 DFQATT, CDR2 SNEGSKA (reference sequence). The length of the CDR3 is 15 residues. CDR3 protein: CSVSGLAGVSNEQFF. The DNA of the CDR3 is TGCAGTGTATCAGGGCTAGCGGGAGTCAGCAATGAGCAGTTCTTC.

In this sample, this clonotype turned up a few times. V is TRBV5-1 and J is TRBJ2-1; 11 bases agree with TRBD2. V trimming: 1 base; J trimming: 6 bases; junction bases outside the gene matches: 6. CDR1 and CDR2 (germline): SGHRS, YFSETQ. CDR3 size: 16 residues. CDR3 in DNA: TGCGCCAGCAGCTTGATGCTAGCGGGGGGACTCAATGAGCAGTTCTTC. This encodes CASSLMLAGGLNEQFF.

Only a few counts were recorded for this clonotype. CDR3 nucleotides: TGTGCCAGCAGTGGCCGGGACGCTGGGGAGACCCAGTACTTC. Its translation is CASSGRDAGETQYF. The V gene is TRBV25-1, the J gene TRBJ2-5; D may match TRBD1 or TRBD2 (5 bases each). CDR1 is MGHDK and CDR2 is SYGVNS in the germline V gene. V lost 4 bases to trimming and J lost 5 bases, with 14 bases between them. This CDR3 region has 14 residues.

This clonotype was counted a few times. V is TRBV5-1 and J is TRBJ1-2, with TRBD1 matching over 12 bases. The length of the CDR3 is 15 residues. With 5 bases clipped from V and 2 bases from J, the junction kept 4 bases outside the gene matches. Germline V gene data show CDR1 as SGHRS and CDR2 as YFSETQ. CDR3 protein: CASREGQGANYGYTF. The CDR3 DNA follows: TGCGCCAGCAGGGAGGGACAGGGGGCGAACTATGGCTACACCTTC.

This clonotype was observed a few times. The chain carries TRBV11-2 and TRBJ2-1, with 9 bases that match TRBD2. Trimming took 4 bases from V and 9 from J; bases not matched to a gene: 7. This CDR3 has 14 residues. The germline gives CDR1 SGHAT, CDR2 FQNNGV. CDR3: CASSSLAGDGEQFF. CDR3 nucleotide sequence: TGTGCCAGCAGCTCTTTAGCGGGGGACGGTGAGCAGTTCTTC. The whole variable domain, filled in from reference TRBV11-2 and TRBJ2-1, reads EAGVAQSPRYKIIEKRQSVAFWCNPISGHATLYWYQQILGQGPKLLIQFQNNGVVDDSQLPKDRFSAERLKGVDSTLKIQPAKLEDSAVYLCASSSLAGDGEQFFGPGTRLTVL.

V and J are TRBV19 and TRBJ1-5; D is ambiguous. The V gene's germline CDR1 is LNHDA and CDR2 SQIVND (reference sequence). With 5 bases removed from V and 8 bases from J, the gap between germline ends came to 10 bases. The CDR3 loop spans 12 amino acids. This CDR3 is CASSRSVEPQHF. In nucleotides, the CDR3 is TGTGCCAGTAGTCGATCCGTGGAGCCCCAGCATTTT.

The sample holds a few counts of this clonotype. V usage is TRBV24-1 and J usage is TRBJ1-1; perhaps TRBD1 as D (6 bases). Germline CDR1 KGHDR, CDR2 SFDVKD. Trimming took off 1 base at V and 3 bases at J, with 17 bases between the two ends. The CDR3 length is 17 residues. The CDR3 bases are TGTGCCACCAGTGATTTTTACAGGGATAAGGTGTACACTGAAGCTTTCTTT. The encoded protein is CATSDFYRDKVYTEAFF.

The J gene is TRBJ2-1, the V gene TRBV7-8; 7 positions agree with TRBD1. The CDR3 has 15 amino acids. After removal of 5 bases from V and 4 bases from J, the junction contained 8 bases not matched to a gene. The germline gives CDR1 SGHVS, CDR2 FQNEAQ. The CDR3 DNA sequence: TGTGCCAGCAGCGCACGGGACAGCATGTACAATGAGCAGTTCTTC. Translation gives CASSARDSMYNEQFF.

This clonotype was seen ten or more times. The chain links TRBV5-6 to TRBJ1-5; no definite D call. From germline, CDR1 is SGHDT and CDR2 YYEEEE. V shed 0 bases and J shed 2 bases, with 9 bases lying between them. The CDR3 has 15 residues. CDR3 nucleotide sequence: TGTGCCAGCAGCTTGGTGGCAAATCGCAATCAGCCCCAGCATTTT. Its protein product is CASSLVANRNQPQHF. Drawing the rest from reference TRBV5-6 and TRBJ1-5, the complete variable domain is DAGVTQSPTHLIKTRGQQVTLRCSPKSGHDTVSWYQQALGQGPQFIFQYYEEEERQRGNFPDRFSGHQFPNYSSELNVNALLLGDSALYLCASSLVANRNQPQHFGDGTRLSIL.

Only a few counts were recorded for this clonotype. J is TRBJ2-7 and V is TRBV29-1, with 9 bases that match TRBD2. The length of the CDR3 is 15 residues. V lost 5 bases to trimming and J lost 4 bases; unmatched junction nucleotides: 12. Germline loops: CDR1 SQVTM, CDR2 ANQGSEA. CDR3 DNA: TGCAGCGTTCGGCAGCGGGAGGATGGCTCGTACGAGCAGTACTTC. Protein: CSVRQREDGSYEQYF.

This clonotype has just a few counts. The rearrangement uses TRBV5-5 and TRBJ1-4, with D maybe TRBD1 (5 bases). The CDR3 is made up of 15 amino acids. The V gene's germline CDR1 is SGHKS and CDR2 YYEKEE (reference sequence). The germline V and J ends were trimmed by 0 bases and 7 bases, with 13 bases remaining between them. The CDR3, as DNA: TGTGCCAGCAGCTTGGTCTGGGGGTTAGGTGAAAAACTGTTTTTT. Its translation is CASSLVWGLGEKLFF.

A word on this clonotype: One base away lies a much larger clone, so this may be a sequencing read error. The V and J genes are TRBV12-3 or TRBV12-4 and TRBJ2-7; no clear D. The CDR3 is 14 residues long. CDR3 sequence reads: CASCLLATSYEQYF. CDR3 nucleotides: TGTGCCAGCTGTTTATTGGCTACCTCCTACGAGCAGTACTTC.

This clonotype was seen a few times. J is TRBJ1-1 and V is TRBV4-1; the D is unclear. Germline CDR1 MGHRA, CDR2 YSYEKL. Between the trimmed V and J ends, which lost 1 base and 2 bases, there was a span of 11 bases. This CDR3 is built from 15 residues. CDR3 bases: TGCGCCAGCAGCCAAGGGGTTTTAGGAAACACTGAAGCTTTCTTT. This encodes CASSQGVLGNTEAFF.

This clonotype was detected only a few times. The chain uses TRBV28 and TRBJ2-3, with TRBD2 as a possible D gene (6 bases). This CDR3 has 12 residues. The V end was cut by 10 bases, the J end by 4 bases, with 12 bases between. Germline V gene data show CDR1 as MDHEN and CDR2 as SYDVKM. The CDR3 nucleotides read TGTGCCACCCTAGCGTCCTCAGATACGCAGTATTTT. Amino acid sequence: CATLASSDTQYF.

This clonotype was seen a few times. DNA of the CDR3: TGTGCCATTTCGACAGGGGGCTACGAGCAGTACGTC. It yields the protein CAISTGGYEQYV. The V gene is TRBV10-3, the J gene TRBJ2-7; 9 bases map to TRBD1. The V gene's germline CDR1 is ENHRY and CDR2 SYGVKD. The CDR3 consists of 12 residues. The V gene end was trimmed by 9 bases and the J gene end by 3 bases; junction bases not matched to a gene: 3.

The chain has TRBV7-9 and TRBJ2-3, with D unresolved. Trimming took off 6 bases at V and 3 bases at J, with 13 bases between the two ends. CDR3 size: 14 residues. Germline CDR1 and CDR2: SEHNR and FQNEAQ (reference sequence). The CDR3 DNA is TGTGCCAGCAGTCTCACCCACCTGACAGATACGCAGTATTTT. It encodes CASSLTHLTDTQYF.

In this sample, this clonotype turned up a few times. This chain uses TRBV5-1 with TRBJ2-3, with D unresolved. The CDR3 covers 12 residues. CDR1 is SGHRS, CDR2 YFSETQ, per germline. The V end was cut by 4 bases, the J end by 5 bases, with 8 bases between. The DNA for the CDR3 is TGCGCCAGCAGCAGGGATGTAGATACGCAGTATTTT. Its translation: CASSRDVDTQYF.

This clonotype was picked up a small number of times. The genes are TRBV29-1 and TRBJ2-1; no definite D call. This CDR3 contains 10 residues. Germline V lookup: CDR1 SQVTM, CDR2 ANQGSEA. The germline V and J ends were trimmed by 4 bases and 8 bases, with 6 bases remaining between them. CDR3: CSVAFYEQFF. Here the CDR3 DNA reads TGCAGCGTTGCGTTCTATGAGCAGTTCTTC.

This clonotype was picked up a small number of times. This chain joins TRBV9 and TRBJ2-1, with TRBD2 identical over 7 bases. The CDR3 is 16 amino acids. In germline, CDR1 is SGDLS, CDR2 YYNGEE. Germline trimming cut 1 base from V and 7 bases from J; bases unmatched to any gene: 11. CDR3 nucleotides: TGTGCCAGCAGCGTATTGGCGGGAGCTTGGGGAAATGAGCAGTTCTTC. Its protein product is CASSVLAGAWGNEQFF.

This clonotype was counted a few times. The CDR3 DNA follows: TGTGCCAGCATCCCAGAGGGTGCAGGGGGGACAGATACGCAGTATTTT. Translated, it gives CASIPEGAGGTDTQYF. The chain employs TRBV6-2 or TRBV6-3 and TRBJ2-3; a possible D gene is TRBD1 (7 bases). V lost 7 bases and J 3 bases, leaving 20 bases between the germline ends. The CDR3 loop spans 16 amino acids. The germline V gene encodes CDR1 MNHEY and CDR2 SVGEGT.